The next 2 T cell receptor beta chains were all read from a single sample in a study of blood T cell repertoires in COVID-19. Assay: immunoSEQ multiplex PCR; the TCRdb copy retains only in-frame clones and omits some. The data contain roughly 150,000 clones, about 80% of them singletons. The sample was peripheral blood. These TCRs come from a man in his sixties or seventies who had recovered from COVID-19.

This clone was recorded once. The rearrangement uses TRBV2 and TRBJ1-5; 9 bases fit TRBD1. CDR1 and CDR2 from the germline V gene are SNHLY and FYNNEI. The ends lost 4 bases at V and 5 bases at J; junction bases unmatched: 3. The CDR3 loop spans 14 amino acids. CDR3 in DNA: TGTGCCAGCAGTGTACAGGGGGCCGATCAGCCCCAGCATTTT. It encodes CASSVQGADQPQHF.

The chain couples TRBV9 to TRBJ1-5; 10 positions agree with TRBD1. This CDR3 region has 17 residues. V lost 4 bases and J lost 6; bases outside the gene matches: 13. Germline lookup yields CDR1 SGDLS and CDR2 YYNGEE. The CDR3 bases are TGTGCCAGCAGCTTTCAAAGTGGGACAGGGGCGGGTCAGCCCCAGCATTTT. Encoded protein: CASSFQSGTGAGQPQHF.